This T cell receptor beta chain was retrieved from a study of blood T cell repertoires in COVID-19. This table comes from immunoSEQ multiplex PCR, and its TCRdb copy is limited to in-frame clones, with some not included. The data show 110,000 or so clones, approximately 85% seen once. CDR1 is SGHRS and CDR2 is YFSETQ in the germline V gene. Trimming took off 0 bases at V and 4 bases at J, with 10 bases between the two ends. There are 15 residues in the CDR3. This rearrangement joins TRBV5-1 to TRBJ2-2, with a possible D match to TRBD1 (5 bases). The sequenced material came from peripheral blood. This clonotype originated in a woman aged 55-70 years with COVID-19, enrolled during active disease. The CDR3 DNA is TGCGCCAGCAGCTTGGACTGGGGCTCCACCGGGGAGCTGTTTTTT. Protein sequence: CASSLDWGSTGELFF.